The entry below describes one TCR beta chain. The sample holds other DNA sequences that translate to the same CDR3. This sample was included in a study of shared T cell receptors in the human thymus. The protocol was immunoSEQ multiplex PCR, while the TCRdb copy is restricted to in-frame clones and leaves out a portion. The sample holds about 660,000 clones, around 89% seen once. Germline CDR1 reads SGHRS; CDR2 reads YFSETQ. Between the trimmed V and J ends, which lost 0 bases and 5 bases, there was a span of 8 bases. CDR3 length equals 13 residues. These same data were also listed under a study on human thymus T cells.

This TCR came from a boy younger than two with a congenital heart defect. Sample: thymocytes. The J gene is TRBJ1-2, the V gene TRBV5-1; the D gene is possibly TRBD1 (5 bases). DNA for the CDR3: TGCGCCAGCAGCTTGGAACAGGCATATGGCTACACCTTC. It encodes CASSLEQAYGYTF.